Listed here is a single T cell receptor (beta chain). The source of the sample is a study of blood T cells in healthy people across ages. Together with a sample-barcoded 5' primer, a J-beta primer mix was included in a second PCR lasting roughly 6 to 12 cycles. TCRdb ran MiXCR on the 5' RACE reads and lists one entry per CDR3 protein. The repertoire holds roughly 1 million distinct CDR3 sequences, with approximately 25% as singletons. Looked up from germline, CDR1 is MGHDK and CDR2 is SYGVNS. CDR3 length: 12 amino acids. With 6 bases removed from V and 9 bases from J, the gap between germline ends came to 14 bases. These data are also associated with another study on T cells of mothers and their children.

The chain employs TRBV25-1 and TRBJ1-2, with a tentative D call TRBD1 (6 bases). The specimen sequenced was blood. This TCR was recovered from a girl aged 2-9 years in good health. Here the CDR3 DNA reads TGTGCCAGCAGCCTCGACGGGGGGCGCTACACCTTC. Its translation is CASSLDGGRYTF.